These T cell receptor beta chains were read from a single sample in a study of blood T cell repertoires in COVID-19. TCRdb's copy holds only in-frame clones and misses some; the assay was immunoSEQ multiplex PCR. The repertoire holds 90,000 to 130,000 clones, with approximately 79% as singletons. Sequencing used peripheral blood. The receptor source for this set is a woman at least 80 years old with active or convalescent COVID-19. The CDR3 runs from the conserved cysteine through the conserved F or W. A D gene is named only where the DNA matches it firmly. Some rows mark clone size as missing; the rest say once, few, many or name a class of expanded clone.

v_gene,d_gene,abundance,j_gene,CDR3nt,CDR3aa
TRBV10-3,TRBD1,few,TRBJ2-1,TGTGCCATCAGTGAGACCCGGGACAGCTCCTACAATGAGCAGTTCTTC,CAISETRDSSYNEQFF
TRBV7-6,TRBD1,-,TRBJ2-1,TGTGCCAGCAGCTTGACCGGGACAGGACTCAATGAGCAGTTCTTC,CASSLTGTGLNEQFF
TRBV5-1,-,-,TRBJ2-1,TGCGCCAGCAGTTTAACGGGAGTTACCTACAATGAGCAGTTCTTC,CASSLTGVTYNEQFF
TRBV6-2/TRBV6-3,-,few,TRBJ2-1,TGTGCCAGCAGTTACTCTCTCGGTACCCCCGTCTCCTACAATGAGCAGTTCTTC,CASSYSLGTPVSYNEQFF
TRBV15,-,-,TRBJ2-5,TGTGCCACCAGCAGAGAAGGCTCGGAGGGGGAGACCCAGTACTTC,CATSREGSEGETQYF
TRBV7-9,-,-,TRBJ2-5,TGTGCCAGCAGCTTAATTGTAACGGGAGAAAAAGAGACCCAGTACTTC,CASSLIVTGEKETQYF
TRBV6-1,-,-,TRBJ2-7,TGTGCCAGCAGTGAAGGTGGCCTTCCCTACGAGCAGTACTTC,CASSEGGLPYEQYF
TRBV29-1,-,-,TRBJ2-1,TGCAGCGTTGGCCTAGCGACAACCTACAATGAGCAGTTCTTC,CSVGLATTYNEQFF
TRBV5-1,TRBD1,once,TRBJ2-3,TGCGCCAGCAGCCGGGGACAGGACTCCACAGATACGCAGTATTTT,CASSRGQDSTDTQYF
TRBV29-1,TRBD2,-,TRBJ2-7,TGCAGCGCTCGTAGCGGGAGGGGTTCATACGAGCAGTACTTC,CSARSGRGSYEQYF
TRBV14,-,-,TRBJ2-3,TGTGCCAGCAGCCAACGCCAGGGCACAGATACGCAGTATTTT,CASSQRQGTDTQYF
TRBV29-1,TRBD1,few,TRBJ2-3,TGCAGCGCCACCGGGACAGGTATCACAGATACGCAGTATTTT,CSATGTGITDTQYF
TRBV2,-,-,TRBJ1-6,TGTGCCAGCAGTGGCTTCCTTGGCCCTAATTCACCCCTCCACTTT,CASSGFLGPNSPLHF
TRBV11-1,TRBD1,few,TRBJ1-6,TGTGCCAGCAGCCGCGACAGGGCGGACTCACCCCTCCACTTT,CASSRDRADSPLHF
TRBV29-1,TRBD2,-,TRBJ2-7,TGCAGCGTTCTAGCGGGAACTAGTACCGAGCAGTACTTC,CSVLAGTSTEQYF
TRBV7-9,-,-,TRBJ2-7,TGTGCCAGCAGCTGGCCAGGGGATTCCTACGAGCAGTACTTC,CASSWPGDSYEQYF
TRBV18,-,-,TRBJ2-7,TGTGCCAGCTCACCACCGCAGGGCCACGAGCAGTACTTC,CASSPPQGHEQYF
TRBV2,-,-,TRBJ1-4,TGTGCCACCAATACAGAGTCAAATGAAAAACTGTTTTTT,CATNTESNEKLFF
TRBV5-1,-,-,TRBJ2-7,TGCGCCAGCAGCTTAAGGGGAACCTACGAGCAGTACTTC,CASSLRGTYEQYF
TRBV30,-,-,TRBJ2-1,TGTGCCTGGAGTAGATCGGTTTGGGGAGATGGGTACAATGAGCAGTTCTTC,CAWSRSVWGDGYNEQFF
TRBV6-1,-,-,TRBJ2-5,TGTGCCAGCAGTGAGTTAGGGGGAGGGGTGGGCCAAGAGACCCAGTACTTC,CASSELGGGVGQETQYF
TRBV10-3,TRBD2,once,TRBJ2-3,TGTGCCATCAGCGGGACGACTAGCGGGAGGTTCGGTACGCAGTATTTT,CAISGTTSGRFGTQYF
TRBV4-3,-,-,TRBJ2-3,TGCGCCAGCAGCCAAGATCTTGGAGGAAGCACAGATACGCAGTATTTT,CASSQDLGGSTDTQYF
TRBV5-1,TRBD1,few,TRBJ1-1,TGCGCCAGCAGCTTGGCCCCGACAGGGGCGAACACTGAAGCTTTCTTT,CASSLAPTGANTEAFF
TRBV4-3,-,-,TRBJ2-3,TGCGCCAGCAGCCAAGCCGGGATAGCCGCCGGAGATACGCAGTATTTT,CASSQAGIAAGDTQYF
TRBV2,-,-,TRBJ1-2,TGTGCCAGCAGTGAAGGACAACAGTATGGCTACACCTTC,CASSEGQQYGYTF
TRBV5-1,TRBD2,-,TRBJ2-1,TGCGCCAGCAGCTTGGTTCAGCGGGAATACAATGAGCAGTTCTTC,CASSLVQREYNEQFF